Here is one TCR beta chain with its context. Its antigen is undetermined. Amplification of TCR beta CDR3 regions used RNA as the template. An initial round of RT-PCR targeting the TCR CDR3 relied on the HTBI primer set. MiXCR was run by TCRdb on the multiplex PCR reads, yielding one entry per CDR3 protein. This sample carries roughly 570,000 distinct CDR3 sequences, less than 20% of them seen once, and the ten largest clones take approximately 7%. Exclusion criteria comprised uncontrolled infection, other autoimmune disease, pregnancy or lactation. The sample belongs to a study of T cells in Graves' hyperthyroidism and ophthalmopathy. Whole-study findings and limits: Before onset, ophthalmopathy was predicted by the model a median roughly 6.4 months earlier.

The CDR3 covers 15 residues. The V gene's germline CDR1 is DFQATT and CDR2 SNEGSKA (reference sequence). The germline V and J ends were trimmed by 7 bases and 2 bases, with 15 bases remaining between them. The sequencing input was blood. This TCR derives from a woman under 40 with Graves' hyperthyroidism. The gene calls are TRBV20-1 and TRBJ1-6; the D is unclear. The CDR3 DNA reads TGCAGTGTTAATCAACTAGCAGCCTATAATTCACCCCTCCACTTT. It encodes CSVNQLAAYNSPLHF.